The source of this T cell receptor beta chain is a study of read filtering for tumor transcriptome and immune sequencing. Study overall: Whole-transcriptome libraries were prepared after DNase treatment. IR-seq gave about 3.5 to 10.27 million TCR reads per sample; RNA-seq gave roughly 80 to 1,300.

Study results and limitations: About 81.9% of IR-seq clonotypes had one read, totaling approximately 4% of reads; RNA-seq: approximately 73% and 42%. The sorted CD138-negative fraction was a mixed bone marrow immune population, not purified T cells.

The CDR3 extends over 11 amino acids. V lost 4 bases and J 4 bases, leaving 6 bases between the germline ends. CDR1 and CDR2 from the germline V gene are GTSNPN and SVGIG (reference sequence). This clonotype appeared many times. Its antigen remains unidentified. The library was built from about 400 ng RNA with molecular barcoded adaptors for alpha/delta and beta/gamma chains. TCRdb re-analysed the reads in MiXCR, keeping a single row per CDR3 protein. Here the sample spans approximately 59,000 distinct CDR3 sequences, about 12% being singletons. Sequencing was performed on a population of CD138-negative cells sorted from bone marrow. The V gene is TRBV30, the J gene TRBJ2-3, with TRBD2 as a possible D gene (5 bases). The origin of this receptor is a donor aged 40 or over with multiple myeloma. The CDR3 loop is CAWTSSDTQYF. CDR3 nucleotides: TGTGCCTGGACTAGCTCAGATACGCAGTATTTT.